The sequence of this TCR beta chain was determined in a study of CD8 T cell repertoires and HIV-1 epitope variants. Study-level information: Controls were a CMV, EBV and flu peptide pool, Ebola AY9 negative control, and no-peptide well. IL-2, IL-7 and IL-15 were added on days 3 and 7 of approximately ten-day cultures.

The assay was immunoSEQ multiplex PCR, and TCRdb's table has in-frame clones only and misses some. The sample has 5,000 to 6,000 clones, roughly 67% seen once. About this clone itself: What it binds is not known.

This CDR3 has 15 amino acids. The germline V gene encodes CDR1 SGHTA and CDR2 FQGNSA. V dropped 5 bases and J dropped 0 bases, with 11 bases sitting between them. The chain carries TRBV7-2 and TRBJ2-1; D gene unclear. The sequenced material came from cultured CD8+ T cells derived from PBMCs. This TCR was sampled from a male donor with HIV. CDR3 residues: CASSITPDSYNEQFF. CDR3 nucleotides: TGTGCCAGCAGCATAACACCGGACTCCTACAATGAGCAGTTCTTC. Combining the CDR3 with reference TRBV7-2 and TRBJ2-1 gives the whole variable domain GAGVSQSPSNKVTEKGKDVELRCDPISGHTALYWYRQSLGQGLEFLIYFQGNSAPDKSGLPSDRFSAERTGGSVSTLTIQRTQQEDSAVYLCASSITPDSYNEQFFGPGTRLTVL.